This TCR beta chain was captured in a study of beta chain features in type 1 diabetes. This CDR3 contains 14 residues. The germline CDR1 and CDR2 sequences are SGHRS and YFSETQ. V was trimmed by 1 base and J by 6 bases, leaving 11 bases between them. The sample holds a few counts of this clone. The whole isolated RNA underwent reverse transcription, so sequencing captured expressed TCRB transcripts. Produced via immunoSEQ multiplex PCR; TCRdb's table is partial and in-frame only. The table lists under 200,000 clones, over 7.5% of them singletons. The chain uses TRBV5-1 and TRBJ2-1, with no clear D. Input material: central memory CD4+ T cells from blood. This TCR was recovered from a woman aged 18-29 years in good health. The CDR3 sequence: CASSLSVSANEQFF. DNA of the CDR3: TGCGCCAGCAGCTTGAGTGTCAGCGCCAATGAGCAGTTCTTC.